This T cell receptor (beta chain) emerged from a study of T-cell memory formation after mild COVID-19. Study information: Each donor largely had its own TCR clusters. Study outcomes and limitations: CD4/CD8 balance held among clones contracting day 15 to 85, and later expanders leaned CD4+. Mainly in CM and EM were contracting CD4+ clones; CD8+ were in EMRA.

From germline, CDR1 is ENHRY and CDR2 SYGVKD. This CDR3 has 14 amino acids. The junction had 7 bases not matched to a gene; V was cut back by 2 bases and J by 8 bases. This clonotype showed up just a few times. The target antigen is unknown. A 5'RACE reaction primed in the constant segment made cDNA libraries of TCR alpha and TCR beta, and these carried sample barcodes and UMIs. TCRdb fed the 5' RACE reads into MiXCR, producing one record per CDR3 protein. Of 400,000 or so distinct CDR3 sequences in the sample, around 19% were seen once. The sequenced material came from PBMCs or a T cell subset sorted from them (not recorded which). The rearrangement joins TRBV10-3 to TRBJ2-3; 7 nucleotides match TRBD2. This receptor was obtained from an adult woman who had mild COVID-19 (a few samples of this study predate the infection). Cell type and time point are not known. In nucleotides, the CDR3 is TGTGCCATCAGTGAGGGGGAGGGCCCGGGTACGCAGTATTTT. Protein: CAISEGEGPGTQYF.